The following is a T cell receptor (beta chain) sequence with its context. Here immunoSEQ multiplex PCR was the method, and the copy in TCRdb shows in-frame clones only, minus some. Of 20,000 to 25,000 clones in the sample, 90% to 95% are singletons; the top ten hold 25%. The data were obtained in a study of T cell clones after liver transplantation. This CDR3 contains 12 residues. Per the germline V gene, CDR1 is PRHDT and CDR2 is FYEKMQ (reference sequence). V lost 0 bases to trimming and J lost 3 bases, with 1 base between them. This specimen was CD8+ T cells from blood, taken around 25 months after liver transplant. The chain carries TRBV13 and TRBJ2-3; D remains ambiguous. This clonotype was sampled from a human patient who received a liver transplant. The graft donor may account for some of the T cells. The CDR3 loop reads CASSLGTDTQYF. CDR3 nucleotide sequence: TGTGCCAGCAGCTTAGGGACAGATACGCAGTATTTT.